This entry features one T cell receptor (beta chain) sequence. In the authors' methods: By means of reference gene primer amplification, nucleated cell counts were estimated. Sequenced by immunoSEQ multiplex PCR; TCRdb stores in-frame clones only, minus some. That table supplies the V and J calls and clone size; D and trimming were determined from the DNA. The sample lists about 200,000 clones; roughly 84% were seen once. The Seattle patients joined while their infection was active and were tracked longitudinally afterward. The data originate from a study of blood T cell repertoires in COVID-19. Study-level information: The origin of the acute and convalescent COVID-19 samples was the United States, Italy and Spain. T cells, B-cell-depleted T cells, or PBMCs supplied cDNA or gDNA.

This CDR3 comprises 14 residues. V was clipped by 2 bases and J by 3 bases; unmatched bases: 0. Germline V gives CDR1 MNHEY, CDR2 SVGAGI. This receptor was identified in a middle-aged man with COVID-19, enrolled during active disease. The gene calls are TRBV6-5 and TRBJ2-7; 11 positions match TRBD2. Sequenced material: peripheral blood. The CDR3 nucleotides are TGTGCCAGCAGTTACGGGACTAGCGGCTACGAGCAGTACTTC. Translation: CASSYGTSGYEQYF.